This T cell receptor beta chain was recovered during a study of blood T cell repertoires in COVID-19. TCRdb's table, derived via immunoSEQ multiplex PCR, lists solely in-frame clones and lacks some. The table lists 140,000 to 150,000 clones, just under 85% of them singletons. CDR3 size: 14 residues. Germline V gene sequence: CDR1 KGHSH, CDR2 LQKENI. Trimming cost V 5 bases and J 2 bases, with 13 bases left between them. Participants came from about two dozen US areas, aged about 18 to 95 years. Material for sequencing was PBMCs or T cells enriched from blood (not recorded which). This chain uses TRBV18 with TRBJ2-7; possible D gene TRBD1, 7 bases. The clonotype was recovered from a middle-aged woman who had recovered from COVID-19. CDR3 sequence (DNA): TGTGCCAGCTCAGCCGGGGGACAGACCTACGAGCAGTACTTC. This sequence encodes CASSAGGQTYEQYF.